These 18 T cell receptor beta chains share one sample of origin, sequenced in a study of blood T cell repertoires in COVID-19 (TCRdb year 2020). Libraries were prepared through the immunoSEQ multiplex PCR assay. TCRdb stores this immuneACCESS table with in-frame sequences only. Part of the clones is absent; in the studies checked, under half of the shortfall reflects unresolved V genes, and no reason is known for the rest. The sample table lists some 20,000 clones, roughly nine tenths of them with a count of one. The ten largest clonotypes hold around 17% of the sample. The sample consisted of peripheral blood. The receptors stem from a man in his 70s with acute or convalescent COVID-19.

The CDR3 nucleotides read TGTGCCAGCAGCCCGGGGAGTAATGAAAAACTGTTTTTT. Translation: CASSPGSNEKLFF. This chain joins TRBV7-3 and TRBJ1-4; D is uncertain. The V gene lost 5 bases and the J gene lost 4 bases, with 8 bases spanning the gap. CDR3 length: 13 amino acids. Per germline, CDR1 SGHTA and CDR2 FQGTGA.

The V call is TRBV19, the J call TRBJ2-3; D is perhaps TRBD2 (5 bases). Germline V gives CDR1 LNHDA, CDR2 SQIVND (reference sequence). Between the trimmed V and J ends, which lost 0 bases and 8 bases, there was a span of 9 bases. The CDR3 spans 13 residues. The CDR3 here is CASSIDYRGTQYF. The DNA for the CDR3 is TGTGCCAGTAGTATAGACTATCGGGGTACGCAGTATTTT.

V and J are TRBV7-2 and TRBJ1-2, with 7 bases identical to TRBD1. Germline lookup yields CDR1 SGHTA and CDR2 FQGNSA. The ends lost 1 base at V and 5 bases at J; junction bases unmatched: 10. The CDR3 consists of 16 residues. CDR3 nucleotide sequence: TGTGCCAGCAGCTTAGTTGGAGGGGGCTATGGGTATGGCTACACCTTC. This sequence encodes CASSLVGGGYGYGYTF. Variable domain in full (rest from reference TRBV7-2 and TRBJ1-2): GAGVSQSPSNKVTEKGKDVELRCDPISGHTALYWYRQSLGQGLEFLIYFQGNSAPDKSGLPSDRFSAERTGGSVSTLTIQRTQQEDSAVYLCASSLVGGGYGYGYTFGSGTRLTVV.

About this clone itself: This sample also contains other DNA sequences that code for the same CDR3. V usage is TRBV7-3 and J usage is TRBJ2-2; 8 bases align to TRBD2. CDR3 length: 15 residues. Germline CDR1 SGHTA, CDR2 FQGTGA. Losses at the gene ends were 5 bases for V and 7 bases for J; bases not matched to a gene: 9. For the CDR3, the DNA is TGTGCCAGCAGCCCGGGGGGGCAGATTGGCGGGGAGCTGTTTTTT. This sequence encodes CASSPGGQIGGELFF.

The DNA for the CDR3 is TGTGCCAGCAGTTCCCTTGGGGCGCCAGACGAGCAGTACTTC. It translates to CASSSLGAPDEQYF. The J gene is TRBJ2-7, the V gene TRBV6-2 or TRBV6-3; possibly TRBD1 for D (5 bases). CDR3 length equals 14 residues. Germline values: CDR1 MNHEY, CDR2 SVGEGT. Trimming removed 4 bases from V and 5 bases from J, with 15 bases in between.

V is TRBV2 and J is TRBJ2-7; 9 positions agree with TRBD1. CDR3 length equals 16 residues. Per the germline V gene, CDR1 is SNHLY and CDR2 is FYNNEI. V lost 5 bases, J lost 1 base, and 9 bases stayed unmatched. CDR3 nucleotides: TGTGCCAGCAGTATCCCACCCGGGACAGGGTCCTACGAGCAGTACTTC. Protein sequence: CASSIPPGTGSYEQYF.

The genes are TRBV4-3 and TRBJ2-2; 8 bases align to TRBD1. The CDR3 loop spans 16 amino acids. The trim removed 0 bases at V and 0 bases at J, leaving 0 bases unmatched. Per germline, CDR1 LGHNA and CDR2 YSLEER. CDR3 DNA: TGCGCCAGCAGCCAAGAGGGACAGGCGAACACCGGGGAGCTGTTTTTT. This translates into CASSQEGQANTGELFF.

The chain carries TRBV28 and TRBJ1-4; D remains unclear. Germline CDR1 and CDR2: MDHEN and SYDVKM. V was pared by 6 bases and J by 10 bases, with 24 bases between. The CDR3 sequence is 16 residues long. The CDR3 region is CASSATGSGGSGKLFF. The CDR3 DNA follows: TGTGCCAGCAGCGCCACCGGGAGCGGTGGGTCTGGAAAACTGTTTTTT.

The rearrangement uses TRBV7-8 and TRBJ1-2; 12 bases align to TRBD1. Germline V lookup: CDR1 SGHVS, CDR2 FQNEAQ. After removal of 4 bases from V and 7 bases from J, the junction contained 13 bases not matched to a gene. The CDR3 has 17 amino acids. CDR3 residues: CASSSGDRGLLSGGYTF. As DNA, the CDR3 is TGTGCCAGCAGCTCAGGGGACAGGGGGCTGTTATCGGGTGGCTACACCTTC. The whole variable domain, remainder taken from reference TRBV7-8 and TRBJ1-2, is GAGVSQSPRYKVAKRGQDVALRCDPISGHVSLFWYQQALGQGPEFLTYFQNEAQLDKSGLPSDRFFAERPEGSVSTLKIQRTQQEDSAVYLCASSSGDRGLLSGGYTFGSGTRLTVV.

The genes are TRBV6-6 and TRBJ1-6; tentatively, D is TRBD1 (6 bases). Trimming took off 2 bases at V and 4 bases at J, with 12 bases between the two ends. The CDR3 consists of 16 residues. Germline-derived CDR1 and CDR2 are MNHNY and SVGAGI (reference sequence). CDR3 amino acids: CASSYDGTSYNSPLHF. The CDR3 nucleotides are TGTGCCAGCAGTTACGACGGGACATCTTATAATTCACCCCTCCACTTT.

The chain has TRBV5-1 and TRBJ2-3, with 9 bases fitting TRBD2. Germline values: CDR1 SGHRS, CDR2 YFSETQ. The CDR3 consists of 17 residues. Trimming at V came to 0 bases and at J to 3 bases, leaving 8 bases not matched to a gene. CDR3 region: CASSLAVAGDGTDTQYF. The CDR3 nucleotides are TGCGCCAGCAGCTTGGCTGTAGCGGGAGATGGTACAGATACGCAGTATTTT.

The V and J genes are TRBV28 and TRBJ2-6; the D gene is possibly TRBD2 (5 bases). This CDR3 contains 15 residues. Germline lookup yields CDR1 MDHEN and CDR2 SYDVKM. Between the trimmed V and J ends, which lost 5 bases and 1 base, there was a span of 9 bases. DNA of the CDR3: TGTGCCAGCAGTACTAGAAGTTCTGGGGCCAACGTCCTGACTTTC. It is translated as CASSTRSSGANVLTF.

The chain's CDR3 is CASSLGPVGITGELFF. The CDR3 DNA follows: TGTGCCAGCAGCTTGGGGCCAGTGGGCATCACCGGGGAGCTGTTTTTT. The chain carries TRBV7-9 and TRBJ2-2, with a tentative D call TRBD1 (5 bases). The germline V gene has CDR1 SEHNR and CDR2 FQNEAQ (reference sequence). The V end lost 3 bases, the J end lost 4 bases, and 15 bases lay between the germline ends. The CDR3 totals 16 residues.

This clone has a handful of counts. This chain connects TRBV11-1 to TRBJ2-7, with TRBD2 matching over 9 bases. The CDR3 spans 15 residues. Germline CDR1 and CDR2: SGHAT and FQDESV (reference sequence). With V trimmed by 2 bases and J by 7 bases, 9 bases remained unmatched. CDR3 in amino acids: CASSLLAGPGGEQYF. The CDR3 nucleotides read TGTGCCAGCAGCTTACTAGCGGGACCCGGGGGGGAGCAGTACTTC.

The chain links TRBV5-4 to TRBJ1-1; TRBD1 agrees at 8 bases. V gave up 2 bases and J gave up 4 bases; unmatched junction bases: 4. CDR3 length: 14 residues. Germline V gives CDR1 SGHNT, CDR2 YYREEE (reference sequence). DNA for the CDR3: TGTGCCAGCAGCTTCGGACAGGGCACCACTGAAGCTTTCTTT. Its protein is CASSFGQGTTEAFF.

This chain links TRBV21-1 with TRBJ2-3; TRBD1, the D gene given by the table, was not confirmed from the DNA. TRBV21-1 is designated a pseudogene. This CDR3 comprises 17 residues. CDR3 region: CASSDRWDRTSTDTQYF. DNA of the CDR3: TGTGCCAGCAGCGATAGATGGGACAGAACTAGCACAGATACGCAGTATTTT.

This chain uses TRBV27 with TRBJ2-2; D might be TRBD2 (5 bases). There are 16 residues in the CDR3. Germline V gives CDR1 MNHEY, CDR2 SMNVEV (reference sequence). Trimming took off 3 bases at V and 0 bases at J, with 11 bases between the two ends. The CDR3 DNA reads TGTGCCAGCAGTTTCCCGGACTTCTCGAACACCGGGGAGCTGTTTTTT. Amino acids: CASSFPDFSNTGELFF.

The rearrangement joins TRBV18 to TRBJ2-1; perhaps TRBD2 as D (6 bases). Trimming pared 0 bases from V and 8 bases from J, leaving 8 bases between. CDR1 and CDR2 (germline): KGHSH, LQKENI. This CDR3 comprises 13 residues. In nucleotides, the CDR3 is TGTGCCAGCTCACCACCTAGCGGCCATGAGCAGTTCTTC. Residues: CASSPPSGHEQFF.